These T cell receptor beta chains were read from a single sample in a study of blood T cell repertoires in COVID-19. Profiled with immunoSEQ multiplex PCR; TCRdb holds only in-frame clones, not every one. The sample shows about 110,000 clones, more than 75% of them seen only once. Sequenced: peripheral blood. The receptors were gathered from a middle-aged man with acute or convalescent COVID-19. Both conserved end residues are part of each CDR3. A D gene is named only where the DNA matches it firmly. Part of the rows lack a size; the others show once, few, many or a class for expanded clones.

>TRBV10-3|TRBJ1-3|TRBD1|-
CAISTGTGGSGNTIYF
TGTGCCATCAGCACCGGGACAGGGGGCTCTGGAAACACCATATATTTT
>TRBV9|TRBJ2-3|TRBD2|-
CASSVDPSGGAKDTQYF
TGTGCCAGCAGCGTAGATCCTAGCGGGGGGGCCAAAGATACGCAGTATTTT
>TRBV6-1|TRBJ2-1|TRBD1|-
CASSGGQGRSYNEQFF
TGTGCCAGCAGTGGTGGACAGGGGCGTTCCTACAATGAGCAGTTCTTC
>TRBV9|TRBJ2-3|TRBD2|-
CASSPGTSGFTDTQYF
TGTGCCAGCAGCCCCGGGACTAGCGGATTCACAGATACGCAGTATTTT
>TRBV24-1|TRBJ1-2|-|-
CATSGQFDGYTF
TGTGCCACCAGTGGGCAGTTCGATGGCTACACCTTC
>TRBV7-9|TRBJ2-7|TRBD2|-
CASSFGLAGNEQYF
TGTGCCAGCAGCTTCGGGCTAGCGGGAAACGAGCAGTACTTC
>TRBV6-4|TRBJ2-1|TRBD2|many
CASSEAGGPYNEQFF
TGTGCCAGCAGTGAGGCGGGAGGGCCGTACAATGAGCAGTTCTTC
>TRBV20-1|TRBJ1-3|-|once
CRPPRANTIYF
TGCAGGCCCCCCCGAGCGAACACCATATATTTT
>TRBV4-1|TRBJ2-7|TRBD2|-
CASSQTGTSGSLSYEQYF
TGCGCCAGCAGCCAGACCGGGACTAGCGGGAGCCTGTCCTACGAGCAGTACTTC
>TRBV27|TRBJ1-6|-|-
CASSYLLSSYNSPLHF
TGTGCCAGCAGTTACCTCTTGAGCTCCTATAATTCACCCCTCCACTTT
>TRBV12-3/TRBV12-4|TRBJ2-1|TRBD1|-
CASSSGQYNEQFF
TGTGCCAGCAGTTCGGGACAGTACAATGAGCAGTTCTTC
>TRBV12-5|TRBJ2-3|-|-
CASGPAAVTTDTQYF
TGTGCTAGTGGTCCAGCGGCAGTTACCACAGATACGCAGTATTTT
>TRBV9|TRBJ1-2|-|-
CASSVGRGEKGYTF
TGTGCCAGCAGCGTGGGCAGGGGTGAAAAAGGCTACACCTTC
>TRBV11-2|TRBJ1-4|TRBD1|few
CASSLRDRVSTNEKLFF
TGTGCCAGCAGCCTACGGGACAGGGTTTCAACTAATGAAAAACTGTTTTTT
>TRBV7-3|TRBJ2-2|-|-
CASSSIVGELFF
TGTGCCAGCAGCTCTATCGTTGGGGAGCTGTTTTTT
>TRBV19|TRBJ1-5|-|-
CASSMRGNQPQHF
TGTGCCAGTAGTATGAGAGGGAATCAGCCCCAGCATTTT
>TRBV7-2|TRBJ2-2|TRBD1|-
CASSRDRGTGELFF
TGTGCCAGCAGCCGGGACAGGGGGACCGGGGAGCTGTTTTTT
>TRBV7-6|TRBJ2-5|-|-
CASSLEVGAQETQYF
TGTGCCAGCAGCCTGGAGGTGGGGGCCCAAGAGACCCAGTACTTC
>TRBV9|TRBJ2-1|-|-
CASSVATRGNEQFF
TGTGCCAGCAGCGTAGCTACAAGAGGCAATGAGCAGTTCTTC
>TRBV9|TRBJ1-1|-|-
CASSVGSDSAEAFF
TGTGCCAGCAGCGTAGGTTCGGACAGCGCCGAAGCTTTCTTT
>TRBV18|TRBJ2-3|TRBD1|-
CASSPGQGFTDTQYF
TGTGCCAGCTCACCCGGACAGGGGTTTACAGATACGCAGTATTTT
>TRBV6-1|TRBJ1-4|-|-
CASSEFQDEKLFF
TGTGCCAGCAGTGAATTCCAGGATGAAAAACTGTTTTTT